The 4 T cell receptor beta chains listed next were all sequenced from one sample in a study of OX40 agonist ivuxolimab in advanced cancers. The library was generated by the immunoSEQ multiplex PCR assay. TCRdb's version of the immuneACCESS table is confined to in-frame rearrangements and falls short of the full clone set. An unresolved V gene accounts for under half of the shortfall where checked; the remainder is of unknown origin. The sample has roughly 82,000 clones on record, over 80% of them singletons. The ten largest make up approximately 0.9% of the sample. Sequencing was performed on CD4+ or CD8+ T cells sorted from blood, taken in a trial of the OX40 agonist ivuxolimab. The receptors were gathered from an adult with an advanced solid tumor such as melanoma, head and neck, liver or kidney cancer.

The J gene is TRBJ2-3, the V gene TRBV7-2; weak D call: TRBD2 (5 bases). Per the germline V gene, CDR1 is SGHTA and CDR2 is FQGNSA. This CDR3 is 13 amino acids long. The V end lost 4 bases, the J end lost 6 bases, and 11 bases lay between the germline ends. The CDR3 region has the DNA TGTGCCAGCAGCTCCATGGGCGGGGATACGCAGTATTTT. This translates into CASSSMGGDTQYF.

This clone was observed once. J is TRBJ2-7 and V is TRBV29-1; weak D call: TRBD2 (7 bases). The V gene's germline CDR1 is SQVTM and CDR2 ANQGSEA. This CDR3 contains 15 residues. Trimming shortened V by 1 base and J by 5 bases, and 18 bases separated the two germline ends. CDR3 sequence (DNA): TGCAGCGTTGAAGCCCGCCAGGGGAGGGTTAACGAGCAGTACTTC. It encodes CSVEARQGRVNEQYF.

This chain links TRBV5-1 with TRBJ2-7; TRBD1 might be the D (5 bases). The CDR3 spans 15 residues. Germline V gene sequence: CDR1 SGHRS, CDR2 YFSETQ. V was cut by 2 bases and J by 0 bases, with 12 bases left in between. The CDR3 region is CASSLTGGSSYEQYF. In DNA form, the CDR3 reads TGCGCCAGCAGCTTAACAGGTGGCAGCTCCTACGAGCAGTACTTC.

The V call is TRBV5-1, the J call TRBJ2-5, with 7 positions matching TRBD2. Trimming took 1 base from V and 0 from J; bases not matched to a gene: 3. CDR1 and CDR2 (germline): SGHRS, YFSETQ. The CDR3 spans 15 residues. As DNA, the CDR3 is TGCGCCAGCAGCTTGAATCGGGGGGACCAAGAGACCCAGTACTTC. The encoded protein is CASSLNRGDQETQYF.